Sequencing of this TCR beta chain was carried out in a study of shared clonotypes between healthy human individuals. V was cut by 3 bases and J by 3 bases, with 11 bases left in between. The length of the CDR3 is 14 residues. The germline V gene has CDR1 SNHLY and CDR2 FYNNEI. Terminally differentiated effector memory CD45RA+ cells were left out of the naive CD8 fraction, which was CD45RO-negative and positively selected for CCR7. Sequenced by immunoSEQ multiplex PCR; TCRdb stores in-frame clones only, minus some. The sample holds millions of clones; more than 85% are singletons and the top ten take about 1.8%. Study results and limitations: Non-shared clonotypes displayed generation probabilities falling below those of clonotypes present in all four donors. Depth of sequencing was expected to influence donor clonotype sharing.

In the case of this clone: The antigen is unknown.

This clonotype originated in a man between 18 and 35 years old in good health. Some clones in this sample may be carry-over from other donors' samples. Sequenced material: naive CD8+ T cells from PBMCs. V usage is TRBV2 and J usage is TRBJ1-1, with D possibly matching TRBD1 (5 bases). CDR3 residues: CASSEGRLDTEAFF. CDR3 nucleotides: TGTGCCAGCAGTGAGGGACGGCTGGACACTGAAGCTTTCTTT.